The 17 T cell receptor beta chains below all came from one sample that was sequenced in a study of blood T cells in healthy people across ages. A second PCR of 7 to 11 cycles used a sample-barcoded 5' primer and a J-beta primer mix. Each CDR3 protein gets one entry after TCRdb re-called the 5' RACE reads with MiXCR. The sample has around 2 million distinct CDR3 sequences; about 39% are singletons. Source material: blood. Receptors were obtained from a human donor in good health.

The chain employs TRBV20-1 and TRBJ2-5, with D possibly matching TRBD1 (6 bases). Trimming left V 0 bases short and J 1 base short, with 12 bases between. The CDR3 covers 15 residues. Germline lookup yields CDR1 DFQATT and CDR2 SNEGSKA (reference sequence). In DNA form, the CDR3 reads TGCAGTGCTAGAGACCACCGGGACACCCAAGAGACCCAGTACTTC. It translates to CSARDHRDTQETQYF.

This clonotype was seen only once. V usage is TRBV5-1 and J usage is TRBJ2-3; 9 bases align to TRBD2. V dropped 3 bases and J dropped 3; count of bases not matched to a gene: 5. CDR1 and CDR2 (germline): SGHRS, YFSETQ. The CDR3 loop spans 15 amino acids. CDR3 loop: CASSSGTSWTDTQYF. The CDR3 DNA reads TGCGCCAGCAGCTCCGGGACTAGCTGGACAGATACGCAGTATTTT.

The CDR3 bases are TGTGCCATCAGTTTATCGGGGAACACTGAAGCTTTCTTT. Its protein is CAISLSGNTEAFF. The rearrangement links TRBV10-3 to TRBJ1-1; D remains ambiguous. The ends were cut back, 5 bases at V and 1 base at J, with 8 bases in the middle. CDR3 size: 13 residues. The germline V gene encodes CDR1 ENHRY and CDR2 SYGVKD.

The V call is TRBV2, the J call TRBJ1-1; D is unresolved. The CDR3 sequence is 13 residues long. V was pared by 1 base and J by 6 bases, with 9 bases between. The germline CDR1 and CDR2 sequences are SNHLY and FYNNEI. CDR3 in amino acids: CASSEGILSEAFF. The CDR3 DNA is TGTGCCAGCAGTGAAGGCATACTATCTGAAGCTTTCTTT.

A note on this clonotype: Possible read error: a much larger clone is one base away. The V gene is TRBV7-3, the J gene TRBJ2-1; 8 positions match TRBD2. The germline V gene encodes CDR1 SGHTA and CDR2 FQGTGA. The CDR3 runs 16 residues. The DNA of the CDR3 is TGTGCCAGCAGCCTTTCCGGGACTAGATCCTACAATAAGCAGTTCTTC. This translates into CASSLSGTRSYNKQFF. The whole variable domain, remainder taken from reference TRBV7-3 and TRBJ2-1, is GAGVSQTPSNKVTEKGKYVELRCDPISGHTALYWYRQSLGQGPEFLIYFQGTGAADDSGLPNDRFFAVRPEGSVSTLKIQRTERGDSAVYLCASSLSGTRSYNKQFFGPGTRLTVL.

The chain recombines TRBV7-9 with TRBJ1-1; tentative D call: TRBD1 (5 bases). Trimming cost V 8 bases and J 0 bases, with 16 bases left between them. From germline, CDR1 is SEHNR and CDR2 FQNEAQ (reference sequence). The CDR3 runs to 15 residues. The CDR3 DNA sequence: TGTGCCAGCGCGGGCCTGGCAGGGATGAACACTGAAGCTTTCTTT. This encodes CASAGLAGMNTEAFF.

The count of this clonotype is one. The rearrangement joins TRBV6-5 to TRBJ2-3; perhaps D is TRBD1 or TRBD2 (6 bases each). The germline V and J ends were trimmed by 5 bases and 6 bases, with 15 bases remaining between them. CDR1 is MNHEY and CDR2 is SVGAGI in the germline V gene. The CDR3 is made up of 14 amino acids. The CDR3 sequence: CASSVGGIWDTQYF. CDR3 sequence (DNA): TGTGCCAGCAGTGTAGGGGGGATTTGGGATACGCAGTATTTT.

The V and J genes are TRBV18 and TRBJ1-1; possible D gene TRBD1, 6 bases. Trimming stripped 1 base from V and 3 bases from J, with 9 bases between. CDR3 size: 14 residues. Germline lookup yields CDR1 KGHSH and CDR2 LQKENI. The CDR3 nucleotides are TGTGCCAGCTCACCACGGGGGGCAGACACTGAAGCTTTCTTT. Amino acid sequence: CASSPRGADTEAFF. Drawing the rest from reference TRBV18 and TRBJ1-1, the complete variable domain is NAGVMQNPRHLVRRRGQEARLRCSPMKGHSHVYWYRQLPEEGLKFMVYLQKENIIDESGMPKERFSAEFPKEGPSILRIQQVVRGDSAAYFCASSPRGADTEAFFGQGTRLTVV.

This clonotype has just a few counts. The J gene is TRBJ2-7, the V gene TRBV6-5; tentative D call: TRBD2 (6 bases). V was pared by 4 bases and J by 4 bases, with 11 bases between. In germline, CDR1 is MNHEY, CDR2 SVGAGI. This CDR3 comprises 13 residues. The CDR3 sequence is CASSWGLLYEQYF. For the CDR3, the DNA is TGTGCCAGCAGTTGGGGACTGCTGTACGAGCAGTACTTC.

V usage is TRBV20-1 and J usage is TRBJ1-1, with 8 bases fitting TRBD1. CDR3 length: 15 amino acids. Trimming at V came to 0 bases and at J to 5 bases, leaving 8 bases not matched to a gene. CDR1 is DFQATT, CDR2 SNEGSKA, per germline (reference sequence). This CDR3 reads CSAREGTGVWTEAFF. DNA for the CDR3: TGCAGTGCTAGAGAGGGGACAGGAGTATGGACTGAAGCTTTCTTT.

This chain connects TRBV27 to TRBJ2-3, with D perhaps matching TRBD1 or TRBD2 (5 bases each). V dropped 4 bases and J dropped 4 bases, with 21 bases sitting between them. This CDR3 is 17 amino acids long. In germline, CDR1 is MNHEY, CDR2 SMNVEV (reference sequence). The CDR3: CASSSLRQWGMADTQYF. The DNA of the CDR3 is TGTGCCAGCAGTTCATTACGGCAGTGGGGGATGGCAGATACGCAGTATTTT.

In the case of this clonotype: A read error may account for a junction end that differs from germline. The chain couples TRBV5-1 to TRBJ2-3; 8 bases agree with TRBD1. Germline CDR1 is SGHRS and CDR2 is YFSETQ. This CDR3 has 15 residues. CDR3 amino acids: CASSADRGVIDTQYF. CDR3 coding DNA: TGCGCCAGCAGCGCAGACAGGGGAGTCATAGATACACAGTATTTT.

V usage is TRBV20-1 and J usage is TRBJ2-5; D possibly corresponds to TRBD2 (5 bases). Germline-derived CDR1 and CDR2 are DFQATT and SNEGSKA (reference sequence). Trimming cost V 2 bases and J 5 bases, with 12 bases left between them. The CDR3 is 13 residues long. In nucleotides, the CDR3 is TGCAGTGCTAGATCCGATAGGGAGGAGACCCAGTACTTC. The encoded protein is CSARSDREETQYF.

The chain couples TRBV3-1 to TRBJ1-1; the D gene is possibly TRBD1 (6 bases). Germline V gives CDR1 LGHDT, CDR2 YNNKEL (reference sequence). The CDR3 has 16 residues. Trimming removed 1 base at V and 3 bases at J, with 15 bases between. CDR3 nucleotides: TGTGCCAGCAGCCAAGTGGACAGCACAGAGGACACTGAAGCTTTCTTT. Translated, it gives CASSQVDSTEDTEAFF.

The chain carries TRBV3-1 and TRBJ1-6, with D possibly TRBD1 on 6 matching bases. The CDR3 totals 14 residues. Per the germline V gene, CDR1 is LGHDT and CDR2 is YNNKEL (reference sequence). Trimming removed 5 bases from V and 7 bases from J, with 12 bases in between. CDR3 in amino acids: CASSDRPGNSPLHF. The DNA of the CDR3 is TGTGCCAGCAGCGACAGGCCAGGGAATTCACCCCTCCACTTT.

The table lists this clonotype with a few counts. At one end, the junction sequence differs from germline, possibly due to a read error. The chain uses TRBV7-7 and TRBJ2-5; 7 bases are shared with TRBD1. The CDR3 consists of 14 residues. In germline, CDR1 is SSHAT, CDR2 FNYEAQ (reference sequence). Here the CDR3 reads CASSFSGTEETQYF. The CDR3 coding sequence is TGTGCTAGCAGCTTCTCCGGGACAGAAGAGACCCAGTACTTC. The full variable domain, with the rest looked up from reference TRBV7-7 and TRBJ2-5, is GAGVSQSPRYKVTKRGQDVTLRCDPISSHATLYWYQQALGQGPEFLTYFNYEAQPDKSGLPSDRFSAERPEGSISTLTIQRTEQRDSAMYRCASSFSGTEETQYFGPGTRLLVL.

This clonotype came up a few times. The chain joins TRBV4-3 to TRBJ2-1; TRBD2 aligns across 7 bases. J lost 6 bases, V lost 1 base, and 12 bases had no gene match. This CDR3 is 17 amino acids long. Germline assignment: CDR1 LGHNA and CDR2 YSLEER. The CDR3, as DNA: TGCGCCAGCAGCCAAGCCCTGGGGGGGGATAAACTCAATGAGCAGTTCTTC. Amino acid sequence: CASSQALGGDKLNEQFF.